This record looks at one TCR beta chain sequence and its context. The record originates from a study of T cell responses to AZD1222 COVID-19 vaccine. Germline CDR1 and CDR2: SGHTA and FQGNSA. This CDR3 contains 15 residues. J gave up 3 bases and V 5 bases, and 7 bases lay outside the gene matches. Sequencing used immunoSEQ multiplex PCR; TCRdb keeps in-frame clones, though not all of them. The sample lists 110,000 or so clones, 87% occurring once. This sample comprised peripheral blood, obtained 28 days after the second AZD1222 dose. The sequence was obtained from an adult who received the AZD1222 COVID-19 vaccine. This chain uses TRBV7-2 with TRBJ1-5, with 7 nucleotides matching TRBD1. The chain's CDR3 is CASSPGQVPNQPQHF. CDR3 DNA: TGTGCCAGCAGCCCAGGACAGGTGCCCAATCAGCCCCAGCATTTT.